These 9 T cell receptor beta chains share one sample of origin, sequenced in a study of control samples from healthy donors and cancer patients. Generated by immunoSEQ multiplex PCR, the TCRdb table keeps only in-frame clones and is missing some. The table has about 44,000 clones, around 87% seen once. The sequenced material came from PBMCs. These receptors all come from a woman aged 55-69 years with lung cancer.

The rearrangement joins TRBV5-5 to TRBJ2-5; TRBD1 matches 7 bases. With 4 bases clipped from V and 5 bases from J, the junction kept 5 bases outside the gene matches. Germline CDR1 is SGHKS and CDR2 is YYEKEE (reference sequence). The CDR3 has 13 residues. CDR3 residues: CASSQTGDETQYF. For the CDR3, the DNA is TGTGCCAGCAGCCAAACAGGGGACGAGACCCAGTACTTC.

The chain is built from TRBV14 and TRBJ1-5; D is perhaps TRBD1 (5 bases). This CDR3 comprises 17 residues. Germline CDR1 SGHDN, CDR2 FVKESK. V lost 1 base to trimming and J lost 0 bases, with 13 bases between them. The CDR3 sequence is CASSQGVRTYSNQPQHF. The CDR3 coding sequence is TGTGCCAGCAGCCAAGGAGTTAGGACATATAGCAATCAGCCCCAGCATTTT.

The rearrangement uses TRBV6-5 and TRBJ1-2; no definite D call. Looked up from germline, CDR1 is MNHEY and CDR2 is SVGAGI. Trimming left V 6 bases short and J 6 bases short, with 5 bases between. The CDR3 contains 10 residues. The CDR3 protein is CASREDGYTF. The CDR3 region has the DNA TGTGCCAGCAGAGAGGATGGCTACACCTTC.

V usage is TRBV11-3 and J usage is TRBJ2-7, with D possibly TRBD1 on 6 matching bases. This CDR3 is built from 16 residues. The germline V and J ends were trimmed by 4 bases and 2 bases, with 18 bases remaining between them. Looked up from germline, CDR1 is SGHNT and CDR2 is YENEEA. The CDR3 sequence: CASSSRTGTTTYEQYF. In DNA, the CDR3 is TGTGCCAGCAGCTCTAGAACCGGGACAACGACCTACGAGCAGTACTTC.

This clone occurred a few times. The chain combines TRBV9 with TRBJ2-7; D is possibly TRBD1 (6 bases). The CDR3 sequence is 15 residues long. Trimming cost V 4 bases and J 5 bases, with 19 bases left between them. CDR1 and CDR2 from the germline V gene are SGDLS and YYNGEE. CDR3 nucleotide sequence: TGTGCCAGCAGCCCCCCGGGGCAGGGGTCCCACGAGCAGTACTTC. It codes for CASSPPGQGSHEQYF. Full variable domain (rest looked up from reference TRBV9 and TRBJ2-7): DSGVTQTPKHLITATGQRVTLRCSPRSGDLSVYWYQQSLDQGLQFLIQYYNGEERAKGNILERFSAQQFPDLHSELNLSSLELGDSALYFCASSPPGQGSHEQYFGPGTRLTVT.

V is TRBV6-1 and J is TRBJ2-1; D ambiguous. The V gene lost 2 bases and the J gene lost 6 bases, with 5 bases spanning the gap. The germline CDR1 and CDR2 sequences are MNHNS and SASEGT. The CDR3 runs to 12 residues. CDR3 sequence (DNA): TGTGCCAGCAGTGAATCGCTCAATGAGCAGTTCTTC. It codes for CASSESLNEQFF.

The CDR3 loop reads CASSEDSGTAYEQYF. DNA for the CDR3: TGTGCCAGCAGTGAAGATAGCGGGACCGCCTACGAGCAGTACTTC. This chain connects TRBV6-1 to TRBJ2-7, with TRBD2 matching 8 bases. V was pared by 1 base and J by 2 bases, with 4 bases of the junction left unmatched. The germline V gene has CDR1 MNHNS and CDR2 SASEGT. The CDR3 is 15 amino acids.

The CDR3 region is CASSESLTDTQYF. CDR3 in DNA: TGTGCCAGTTCGGAGTCTTTGACAGATACGCAGTATTTT. The J gene is TRBJ2-3, the V gene TRBV7-2; no reliable D call. Germline V gene lookup returns CDR1 SGHTA and CDR2 FQGNSA. Trimming pared 9 bases from V and 3 bases from J, leaving 13 bases between. CDR3 length equals 13 residues.

This chain uses TRBV6-2 or TRBV6-3 with TRBJ2-2; D call uncertain. Germline V gives CDR1 MNHEY, CDR2 SVGEGT. This CDR3 spans 14 amino acids. V lost 3 bases, J lost 3 bases, and 8 bases lay in between. DNA for the CDR3: TGTGCCAGCAGTTATAGGTTTGACACCGGGGAGCTGTTTTTT. This translates into CASSYRFDTGELFF.